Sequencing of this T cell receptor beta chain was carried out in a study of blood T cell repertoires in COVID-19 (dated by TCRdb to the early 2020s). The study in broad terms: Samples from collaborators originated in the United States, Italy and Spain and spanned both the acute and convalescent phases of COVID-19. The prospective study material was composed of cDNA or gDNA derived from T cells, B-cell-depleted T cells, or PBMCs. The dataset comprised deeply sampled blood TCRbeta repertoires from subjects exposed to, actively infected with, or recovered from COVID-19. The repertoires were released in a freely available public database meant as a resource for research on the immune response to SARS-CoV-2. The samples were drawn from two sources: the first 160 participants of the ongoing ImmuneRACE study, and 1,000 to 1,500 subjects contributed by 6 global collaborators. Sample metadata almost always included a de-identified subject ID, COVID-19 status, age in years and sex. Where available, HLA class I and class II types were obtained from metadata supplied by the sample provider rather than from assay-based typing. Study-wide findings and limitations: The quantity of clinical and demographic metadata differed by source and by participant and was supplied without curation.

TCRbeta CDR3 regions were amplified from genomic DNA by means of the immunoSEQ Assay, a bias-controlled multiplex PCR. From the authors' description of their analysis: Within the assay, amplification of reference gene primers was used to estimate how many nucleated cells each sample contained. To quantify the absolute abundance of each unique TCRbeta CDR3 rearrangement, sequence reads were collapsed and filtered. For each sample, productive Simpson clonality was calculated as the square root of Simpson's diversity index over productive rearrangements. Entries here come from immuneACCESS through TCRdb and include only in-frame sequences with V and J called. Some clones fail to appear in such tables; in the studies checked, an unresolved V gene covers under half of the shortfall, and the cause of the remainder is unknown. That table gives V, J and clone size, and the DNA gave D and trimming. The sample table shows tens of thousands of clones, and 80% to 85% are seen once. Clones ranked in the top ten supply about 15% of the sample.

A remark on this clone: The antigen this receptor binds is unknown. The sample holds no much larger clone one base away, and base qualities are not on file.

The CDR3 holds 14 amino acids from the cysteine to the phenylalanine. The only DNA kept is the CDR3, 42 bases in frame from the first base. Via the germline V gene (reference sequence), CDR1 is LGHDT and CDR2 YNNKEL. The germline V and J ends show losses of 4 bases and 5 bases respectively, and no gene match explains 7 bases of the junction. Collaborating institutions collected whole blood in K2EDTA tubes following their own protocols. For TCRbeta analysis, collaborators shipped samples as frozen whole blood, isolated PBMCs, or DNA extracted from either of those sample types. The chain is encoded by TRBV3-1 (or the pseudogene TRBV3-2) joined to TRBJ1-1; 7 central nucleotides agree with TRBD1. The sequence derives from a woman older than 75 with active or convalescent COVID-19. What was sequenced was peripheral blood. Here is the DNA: TGTGCCAGCAGCCTTACAGGGGATAGGACTGAAGCTTTCTTT. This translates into CASSLTGDRTEAFF.